Given below is one T cell receptor (beta chain) in context. The target antigen is unknown. TRB rearrangements spanning V, D and J were amplified using mixed TRB-A/B primers. Using its own MiXCR run on the multiplex PCR reads, TCRdb lists one record per CDR3 protein. The sample has thousands of distinct CDR3 sequences; more than 25% are singletons. V dropped 4 bases and J dropped 3 bases, with 12 bases sitting between them. CDR1 MNHNS and CDR2 SASEGT come from the germline V gene. The CDR3 consists of 15 residues. This record comes from a study of T cell repertoires in aging, cancer and after chemotherapy. Across the whole study: Donor ages fell into six groups from 30 or younger up to 70 or older. Over several months to years, re-sampled healthy donor repertoires clearly shared clones.

The study's findings and limits: These repertoire data do not allow conclusions about immunological memory after chemotherapy. Healthy donors lost TCR diversity with age mainly through richness, cancer patients through richness and evenness.

Amplification of TCR beta used genomic DNA extracted from peripheral blood. The origin of this receptor is a human donor in good health. This sequence joins TRBV6-1 and TRBJ1-4, with a possible D match to TRBD1 (5 bases). Material: blood. CDR3: CASSAIGTANEKLFF. The CDR3 DNA sequence: TGTGCCAGCAGTGCTATTGGGACGGCTAATGAAAAACTGTTTTTT.